This T cell receptor (beta chain) was recorded in a study of PD-1 blockade in classical Hodgkin lymphoma. Findings and limits, study-wide: The diversity seen at baseline in complete responders resembled that of newly diagnosed patients. Significantly greater TCR diversity emerged by C4D1 in CD4+ cells but not CD8+ cells.

The CDR3 has 13 residues. CDR1 SGDLS and CDR2 YYNGEE come from the germline V gene. V was clipped by 3 bases and J by 3 bases, with 6 bases between them. TCRdb's table, derived via immunoSEQ multiplex PCR, lists solely in-frame clones and lacks some. The sample lists approximately 65,000 clones, around 90% occurring once. Time point defined: cycle 4 day 1 (C4D1), after 5 to 7 weeks of nivolumab. With no exception, relapse followed autologous stem cell transplantation in all patients, and brentuximab vedotin exposure varied. Under best response, outcomes were complete response, partial response or progressive disease. In regard to this clone: Its antigen remains unknown.

This chain uses TRBV9 with TRBJ1-4; D is perhaps TRBD1 (5 bases). The TCR originated in a human donor with classical Hodgkin lymphoma. Sequencing used peripheral blood mononuclear cells (PBMCs), obtained before the fourth cycle of nivolumab. DNA of the CDR3: TGTGCCAGCAGCGAGGGGTCTAATGAAAAACTGTTTTTT. This encodes CASSEGSNEKLFF. The whole variable domain, remainder taken from reference TRBV9 and TRBJ1-4, is DSGVTQTPKHLITATGQRVTLRCSPRSGDLSVYWYQQSLDQGLQFLIQYYNGEERAKGNILERFSAQQFPDLHSELNLSSLELGDSALYFCASSEGSNEKLFFGSGTQLSVL.